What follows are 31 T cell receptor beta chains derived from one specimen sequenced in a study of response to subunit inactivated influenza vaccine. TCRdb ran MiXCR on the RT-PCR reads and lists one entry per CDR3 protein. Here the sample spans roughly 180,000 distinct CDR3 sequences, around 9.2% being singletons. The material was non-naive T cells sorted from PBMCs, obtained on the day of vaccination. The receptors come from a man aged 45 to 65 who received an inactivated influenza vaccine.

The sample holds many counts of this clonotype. This CDR3 is CASSLGRGNYEQYF. The CDR3 DNA is TGTGCCAGCAGCTTAGGGCGGGGTAACTACGAGCAGTACTTC. V usage is TRBV7-2 and J usage is TRBJ2-7, with D possibly matching TRBD2 (6 bases). Germline values: CDR1 SGHTA, CDR2 FQGNSA. V was trimmed by 1 base and J by 3 bases, leaving 10 bases between them. This CDR3 comprises 14 residues.

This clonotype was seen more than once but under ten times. CDR3 amino acids: CASSLAVDNQPQHF. The CDR3 DNA follows: TGTGCCAGCAGCTTGGCCGTGGATAATCAGCCCCAGCATTTT. The rearrangement uses TRBV5-5 and TRBJ1-5; unclear D gene. This CDR3 has 14 amino acids. Germline V lookup: CDR1 SGHKS, CDR2 YYEKEE (reference sequence). Trimming removed 0 bases from V and 4 bases from J, with 8 bases in between.

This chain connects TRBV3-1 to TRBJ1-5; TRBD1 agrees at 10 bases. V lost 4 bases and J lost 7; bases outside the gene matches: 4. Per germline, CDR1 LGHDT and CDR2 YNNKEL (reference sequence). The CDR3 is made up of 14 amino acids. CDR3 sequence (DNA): TGTGCCAGCAGCCCGACAGGGGGCAGACAGCCCCAGCATTTT. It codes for CASSPTGGRQPQHF.

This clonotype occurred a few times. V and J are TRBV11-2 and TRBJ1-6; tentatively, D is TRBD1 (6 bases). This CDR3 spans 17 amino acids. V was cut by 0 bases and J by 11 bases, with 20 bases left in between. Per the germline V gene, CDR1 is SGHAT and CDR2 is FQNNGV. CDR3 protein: CASSLESLGGTGPPLHF. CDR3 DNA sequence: TGTGCCAGCAGCTTAGAATCATTGGGCGGTACAGGGCCACCCCTCCACTTT.

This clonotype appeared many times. Written as DNA, the CDR3 is TGTGCCAGCAGGGGGGACAGGTCATATGGCTACACCTTC. It codes for CASRGDRSYGYTF. The chain joins TRBV12-3 or TRBV12-4 to TRBJ1-2; 8 bases are a match to TRBD1. J lost 5 bases, V lost 6 bases, and 5 bases had no gene match. The CDR3 length is 13 residues.

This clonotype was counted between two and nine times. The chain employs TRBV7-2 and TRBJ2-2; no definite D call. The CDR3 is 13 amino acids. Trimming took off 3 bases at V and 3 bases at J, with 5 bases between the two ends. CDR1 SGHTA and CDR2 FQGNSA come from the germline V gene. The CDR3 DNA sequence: TGTGCCAGCAGCTTTTGGGACACCGGGGAGCTGTTTTTT. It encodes CASSFWDTGELFF.

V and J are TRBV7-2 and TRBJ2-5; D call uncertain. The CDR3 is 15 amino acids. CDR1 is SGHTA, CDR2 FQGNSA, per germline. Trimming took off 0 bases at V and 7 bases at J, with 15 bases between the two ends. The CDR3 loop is CASSLAVNTVMTQYF. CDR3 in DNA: TGTGCCAGCAGCTTAGCGGTCAATACGGTCATGACCCAGTACTTC.

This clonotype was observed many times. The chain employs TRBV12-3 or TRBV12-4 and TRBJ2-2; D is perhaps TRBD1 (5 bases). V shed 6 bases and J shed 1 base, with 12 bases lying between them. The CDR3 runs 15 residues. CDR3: CASSPQTGNTGELFF. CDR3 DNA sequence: TGTGCCAGCAGCCCCCAAACAGGGAACACCGGGGAGCTGTTTTTT.

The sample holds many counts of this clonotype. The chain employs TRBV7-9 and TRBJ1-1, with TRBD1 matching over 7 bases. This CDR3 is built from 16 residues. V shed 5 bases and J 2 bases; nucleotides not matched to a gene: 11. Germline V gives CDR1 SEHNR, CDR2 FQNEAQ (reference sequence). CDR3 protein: CASSDYPGQTNTEAFF. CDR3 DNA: TGTGCCAGCAGCGACTACCCGGGACAGACAAACACTGAAGCTTTCTTT.

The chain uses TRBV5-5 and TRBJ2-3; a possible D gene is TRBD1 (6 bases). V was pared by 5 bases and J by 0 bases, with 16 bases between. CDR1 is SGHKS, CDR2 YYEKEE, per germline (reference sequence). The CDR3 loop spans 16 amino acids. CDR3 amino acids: CASSAFRGSSTDTQYF. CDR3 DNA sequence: TGTGCCAGCAGTGCGTTTAGGGGGTCGAGCACAGATACGCAGTATTTT.

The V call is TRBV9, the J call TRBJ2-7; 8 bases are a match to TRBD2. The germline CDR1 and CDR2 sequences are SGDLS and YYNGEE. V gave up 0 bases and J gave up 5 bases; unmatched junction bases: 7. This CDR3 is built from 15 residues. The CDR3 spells CASSVGGAGEDEQYF. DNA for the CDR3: TGTGCCAGCAGCGTAGGTGGAGCGGGAGAGGACGAGCAGTACTTC.

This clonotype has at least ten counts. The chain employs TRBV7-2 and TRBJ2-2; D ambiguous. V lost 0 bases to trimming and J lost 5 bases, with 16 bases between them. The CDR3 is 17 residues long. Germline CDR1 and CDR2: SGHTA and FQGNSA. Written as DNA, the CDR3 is TGTGCCAGCAGCTTAGCGGTTGGCAGAGTCATGACCGGGGAGCTGTTTTTT. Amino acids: CASSLAVGRVMTGELFF.

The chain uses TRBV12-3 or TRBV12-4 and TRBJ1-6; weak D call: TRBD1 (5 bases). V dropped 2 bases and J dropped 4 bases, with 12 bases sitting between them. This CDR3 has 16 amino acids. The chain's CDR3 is CASSLLGGVYNSPLHF. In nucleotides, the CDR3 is TGTGCCAGCAGTTTACTGGGGGGAGTTTATAATTCACCCCTCCACTTT.

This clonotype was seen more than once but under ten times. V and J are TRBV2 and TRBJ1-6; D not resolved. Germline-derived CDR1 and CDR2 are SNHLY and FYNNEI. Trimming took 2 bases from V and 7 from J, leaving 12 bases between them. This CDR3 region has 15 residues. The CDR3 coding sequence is TGTGCCAGCAGTGAAAGTACCTTAGGAAATTCACCCCTCCACTTT. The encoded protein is CASSESTLGNSPLHF.

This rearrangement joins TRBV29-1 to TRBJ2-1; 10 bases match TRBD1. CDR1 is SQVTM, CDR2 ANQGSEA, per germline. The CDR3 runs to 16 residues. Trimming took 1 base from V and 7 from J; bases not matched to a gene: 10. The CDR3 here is CSVEGNLDRGGNEQFF. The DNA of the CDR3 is TGCAGCGTTGAAGGAAACCTGGACAGGGGGGGAAATGAGCAGTTCTTC.

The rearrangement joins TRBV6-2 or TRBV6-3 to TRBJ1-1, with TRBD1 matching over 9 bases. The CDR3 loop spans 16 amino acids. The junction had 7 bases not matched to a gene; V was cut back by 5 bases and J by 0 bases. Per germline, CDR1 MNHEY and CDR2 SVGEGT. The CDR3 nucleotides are TGTGCCAGCAGTCCACAGGGGGCTTCCATGAACACTGAAGCTTTCTTT. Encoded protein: CASSPQGASMNTEAFF.

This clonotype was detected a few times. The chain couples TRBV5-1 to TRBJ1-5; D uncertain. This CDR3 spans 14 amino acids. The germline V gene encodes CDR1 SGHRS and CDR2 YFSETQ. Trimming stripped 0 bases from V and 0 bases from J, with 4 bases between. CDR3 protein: CASSLDPSNQPQHF. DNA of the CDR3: TGCGCCAGCAGCTTGGACCCTAGCAATCAGCCCCAGCATTTT.

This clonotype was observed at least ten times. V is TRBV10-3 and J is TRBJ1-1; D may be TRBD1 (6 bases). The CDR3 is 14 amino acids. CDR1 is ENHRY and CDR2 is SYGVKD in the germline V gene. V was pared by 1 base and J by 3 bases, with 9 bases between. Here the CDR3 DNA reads TGTGCCATCAGTGAGTGGGGGGCGGACACTGAAGCTTTCTTT. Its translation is CAISEWGADTEAFF.

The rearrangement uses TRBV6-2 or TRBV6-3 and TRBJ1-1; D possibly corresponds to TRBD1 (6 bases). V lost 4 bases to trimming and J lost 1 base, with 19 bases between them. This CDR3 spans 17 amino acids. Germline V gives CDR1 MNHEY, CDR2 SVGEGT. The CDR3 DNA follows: TGTGCCAGCAGTTTATCGGGACACAGACGCTCGAACACTGAAGCTTTCTTT. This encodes CASSLSGHRRSNTEAFF.

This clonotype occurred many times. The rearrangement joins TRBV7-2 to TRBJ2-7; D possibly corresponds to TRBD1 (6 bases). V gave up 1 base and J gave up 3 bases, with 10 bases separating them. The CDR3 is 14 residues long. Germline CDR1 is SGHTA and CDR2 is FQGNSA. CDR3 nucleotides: TGTGCCAGCAGCTTAGAACAGGGAATCTACGAGCAGTACTTC. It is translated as CASSLEQGIYEQYF.

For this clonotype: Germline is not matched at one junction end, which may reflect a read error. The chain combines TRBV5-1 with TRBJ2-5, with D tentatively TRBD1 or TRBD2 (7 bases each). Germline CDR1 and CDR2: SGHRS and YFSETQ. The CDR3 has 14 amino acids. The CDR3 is CASRSGGVQEAQYF. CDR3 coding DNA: TGCGCCAGCAGATCAGGGGGGGTACAAGAGGCCCAGTACTTC.

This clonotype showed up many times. The CDR3 coding sequence is TGCAGCGTTGTTGGGGACAATGAGCAGTTCTTC. Protein: CSVVGDNEQFF. The V call is TRBV29-1, the J call TRBJ2-1, with D unresolved. V lost 4 bases to trimming and J lost 5 bases, with 6 bases between them. The CDR3 contains 11 residues. CDR1 and CDR2 from the germline V gene are SQVTM and ANQGSEA.

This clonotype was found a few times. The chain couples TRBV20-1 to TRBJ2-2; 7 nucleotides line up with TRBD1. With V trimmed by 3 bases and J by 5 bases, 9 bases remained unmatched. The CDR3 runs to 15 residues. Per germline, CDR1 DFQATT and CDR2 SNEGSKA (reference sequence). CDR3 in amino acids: CSARGTVRRTGELFF. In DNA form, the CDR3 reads TGCAGTGCTAGGGGGACAGTGAGGCGGACCGGGGAGCTGTTTTTT.

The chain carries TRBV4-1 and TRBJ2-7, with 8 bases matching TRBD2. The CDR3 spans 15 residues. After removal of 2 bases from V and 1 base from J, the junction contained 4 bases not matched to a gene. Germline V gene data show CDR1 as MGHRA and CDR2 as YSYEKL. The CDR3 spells CASSQWGLGSYEQYF. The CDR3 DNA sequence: TGCGCCAGCAGCCAATGGGGACTAGGTTCCTACGAGCAGTACTTC.

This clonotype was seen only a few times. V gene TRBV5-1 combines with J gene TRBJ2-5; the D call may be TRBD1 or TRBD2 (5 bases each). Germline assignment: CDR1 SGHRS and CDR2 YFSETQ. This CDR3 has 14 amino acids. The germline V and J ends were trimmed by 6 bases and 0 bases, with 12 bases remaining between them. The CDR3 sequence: CASTPGLHQETQYF. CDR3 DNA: TGCGCCAGCACCCCGGGGCTTCACCAAGAGACCCAGTACTTC.

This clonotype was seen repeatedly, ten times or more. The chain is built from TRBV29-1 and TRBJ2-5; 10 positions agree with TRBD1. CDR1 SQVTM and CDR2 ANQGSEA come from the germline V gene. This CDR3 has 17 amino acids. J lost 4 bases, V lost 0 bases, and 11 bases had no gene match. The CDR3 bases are TGCAGCGTTGAAGATCCAAGACAGGGGGCGGATGGAGAGACCCAGTACTTC. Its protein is CSVEDPRQGADGETQYF. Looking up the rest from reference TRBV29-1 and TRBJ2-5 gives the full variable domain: SAVISQKPSRDICQRGTSLTIQCQVDSQVTMMFWYRQQPGQSLTLIATANQGSEATYESGFVIDKFPISRPNLTFSTLTVSNMSPEDSSIYLCSVEDPRQGADGETQYFGPGTRLLVL.

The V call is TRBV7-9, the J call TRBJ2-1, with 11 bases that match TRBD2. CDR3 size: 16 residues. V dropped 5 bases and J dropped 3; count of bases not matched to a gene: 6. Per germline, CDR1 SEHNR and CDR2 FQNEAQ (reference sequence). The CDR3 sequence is CASSLTSGGHYNEQFF. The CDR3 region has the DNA TGTGCCAGCAGCCTCACTAGCGGGGGCCACTACAATGAGCAGTTCTTC.

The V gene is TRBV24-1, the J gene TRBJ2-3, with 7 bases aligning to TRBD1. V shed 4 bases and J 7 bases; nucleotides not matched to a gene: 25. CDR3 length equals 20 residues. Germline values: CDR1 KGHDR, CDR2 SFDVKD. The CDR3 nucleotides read TGTGCCACCAGTGAATTGCCCCGCTCAAACAGGGGAAGGTTGGGAAATACGCAGTATTTT. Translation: CATSELPRSNRGRLGNTQYF.

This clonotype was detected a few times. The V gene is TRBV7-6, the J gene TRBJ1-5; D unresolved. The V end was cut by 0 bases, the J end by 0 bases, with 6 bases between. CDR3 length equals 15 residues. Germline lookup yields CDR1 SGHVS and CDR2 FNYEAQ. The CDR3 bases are TGTGCCAGCAGCTTAGCGCCATATAGCAATCAGCCCCAGCATTTT. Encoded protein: CASSLAPYSNQPQHF.

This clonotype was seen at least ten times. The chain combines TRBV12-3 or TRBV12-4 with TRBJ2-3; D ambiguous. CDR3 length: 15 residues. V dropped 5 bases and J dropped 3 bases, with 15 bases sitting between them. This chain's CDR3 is CASSQTSPPTDTQYF. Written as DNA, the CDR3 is TGTGCCAGCAGTCAAACGTCCCCTCCGACAGATACGCAGTATTTT.

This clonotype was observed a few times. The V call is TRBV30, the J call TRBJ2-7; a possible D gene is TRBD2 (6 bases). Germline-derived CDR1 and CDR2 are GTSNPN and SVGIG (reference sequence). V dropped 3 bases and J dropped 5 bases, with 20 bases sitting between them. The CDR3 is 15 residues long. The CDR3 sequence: CAWRGLDGLRNEQYF. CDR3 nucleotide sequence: TGTGCCTGGAGGGGACTCGACGGGCTAAGGAACGAGCAGTACTTC.